The T cell receptor (beta chain) described here comes from a study of blood T cells in healthy people across ages. The wider study: Template switching picked up about one barcoded beta molecule for each two T cells.

The CDR3 extends over 18 amino acids. The germline V gene has CDR1 SGHRS and CDR2 YFSETQ. The table lists this clonotype with a count of one. The target antigen is unknown. Study-wide findings and caveats: Estimated diversity, derived from one million T cells, was regarded as an underestimate.

Combining a sample-barcoded 5' primer with a J-beta primer mix, a second PCR ran for about 6 to 11 cycles. Each CDR3 protein is one row after TCRdb ran MiXCR on the 5' RACE reads. The sample gives 1.4 million or so distinct CDR3 sequences, approximately 43% of which show up once; 4% is in the top ten. The sequence derives from a woman aged 18-29 years in good health. The genes are TRBV5-1 and TRBJ2-1; 10 bases are a match to TRBD2. The J call may be mistaken, given a closer DNA end match to TRBJ2-7. The source material was blood. The CDR3 protein is CASSFLLAGGLPYNEQYF. The DNA of the CDR3 is TGCGCCAGCAGCTTTCTTTTAGCGGGAGGCCTTCCCTACAATGAGCAGTACTTC.